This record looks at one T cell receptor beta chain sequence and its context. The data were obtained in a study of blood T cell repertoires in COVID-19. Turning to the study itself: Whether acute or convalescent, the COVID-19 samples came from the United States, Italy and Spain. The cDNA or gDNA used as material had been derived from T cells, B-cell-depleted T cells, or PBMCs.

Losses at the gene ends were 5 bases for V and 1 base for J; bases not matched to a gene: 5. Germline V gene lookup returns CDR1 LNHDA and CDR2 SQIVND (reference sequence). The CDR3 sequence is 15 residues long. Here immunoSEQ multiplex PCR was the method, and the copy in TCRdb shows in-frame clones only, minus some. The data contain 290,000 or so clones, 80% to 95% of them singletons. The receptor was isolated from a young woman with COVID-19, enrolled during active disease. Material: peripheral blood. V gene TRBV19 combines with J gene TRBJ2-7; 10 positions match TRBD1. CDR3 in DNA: TGTGCCAGTAGTCTCGGGACAGGGGTATCCTACGAGCAGTACTTC. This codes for CASSLGTGVSYEQYF. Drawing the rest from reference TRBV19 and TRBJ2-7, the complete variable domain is DGGITQSPKYLFRKEGQNVTLSCEQNLNHDAMYWYRQDPGQGLRLIYYSQIVNDFQKGDIAEGYSVSREKKESFPLTVTSAQKNPTAFYLCASSLGTGVSYEQYFGPGTRLTVT.